The rows below give T cell receptor beta chains drawn from one sample of a study of shared clonotypes between healthy human individuals. Sequencing was performed with immunoSEQ multiplex PCR; in TCRdb, only in-frame clones are kept and a portion is missing. In the table there are roughly 1,000,000 clones, around three quarters of which are singletons. The source material was memory CD4+ T cells from PBMCs. These receptors were obtained from a man younger than 35 in good health. Some clones in this sample may be carry-over from other donors' samples. CDR3s include the opening cysteine and the closing phenylalanine or tryptophan. The order of the fields is D gene, V gene, clone size, J gene, CDR3 protein, CDR3 DNA. A D gene is named only where the DNA matches it firmly. The size field is filled for only some rows; it gives once, few, many or a size class.

-,TRBV5-4,-,TRBJ1-4,CASSPTLGGTEKLFF,TGTGCCAGCAGCCCGACCCTGGGGGGCACTGAAAAACTGTTTTTT
-,TRBV7-6,-,TRBJ2-2,CASSPGLGRSTGELFF,TGTGCCAGCAGCCCCGGCCTGGGACGCTCAACCGGGGAGCTGTTTTTT
-,TRBV4-2,-,TRBJ2-7,CASSQGQVRSEQYF,TGTGCCAGCAGCCAAGGTCAGGTCAGAAGCGAGCAGTACTTC
-,TRBV27,-,TRBJ2-7,CASRVIGDPGNEQYF,TGTGCCAGCAGGGTGATCGGCGACCCTGGAAACGAGCAGTACTTC
-,TRBV28,-,TRBJ2-1,CASTPRAGKAGYEQFF,TGTGCCAGCACCCCCCGTGCGGGGAAGGCTGGTTATGAGCAGTTCTTC
-,TRBV6-1,-,TRBJ2-5,CASRRQETQYF,TGTGCCAGCAGGAGGCAAGAGACCCAGTACTTC
-,TRBV6-6,few,TRBJ1-5,CASTVGGRPQHF,TGTGCCAGTACTGTCGGGGGAAGGCCCCAGCATTTT
TRBD1,TRBV2,few,TRBJ1-3,CASSRGQVSGNTIYF,TGTGCCAGCAGCCGGGGACAGGTCTCTGGAAACACCATATATTTT
-,TRBV2,-,TRBJ2-1,CASKLGTGNYNEQFF,TGTGCCAGCAAATTGGGGACGGGAAACTACAATGAGCAGTTCTTC
TRBD1,TRBV7-8,-,TRBJ1-5,CASRRETGSGLPQHF,TGTGCCAGCAGGAGGGAGACAGGGTCAGGTCTGCCCCAGCATTTT
TRBD2,TRBV19,-,TRBJ2-3,CASTRGGRNTDTQYF,TGTGCCAGTACTCGGGGGGGCAGAAACACAGATACGCAGTATTTT
-,TRBV6-1,-,TRBJ1-2,CAGRFTEAYGYTF,TGTGCCGGGCGGTTTACCGAAGCCTATGGCTACACCTTC
-,TRBV25-1,-,TRBJ2-2,CASSYQGWTGELFF,TGTGCCAGCAGTTATCAGGGTTGGACCGGGGAGCTGTTTTTT
-,TRBV18,-,TRBJ1-3,CASSPISSGNTIYF,TGTGCCAGCTCACCAATCAGCTCTGGAAACACCATATATTTT
-,TRBV25-1,few,TRBJ2-5,CASSDRSLVTQYF,TGTGCCAGCAGTGATCGATCCCTTGTGACCCAGTACTTC
-,TRBV6-6,few,TRBJ1-2,CATGQFYGYTF,TGTGCCACCGGACAGTTCTATGGCTACACCTTC
TRBD2,TRBV15,-,TRBJ2-1,CATSRGTSGRGGNEQFF,TGTGCCACCAGCAGGGGGACTAGCGGGAGAGGGGGCAATGAGCAGTTCTTC
-,TRBV7-2,-,TRBJ2-2,CASSLWVKPTGELFF,TGTGCCAGCAGCTTATGGGTAAAGCCCACCGGGGAGCTGTTTTTT
-,TRBV19,-,TRBJ2-7,CASSNGLAYEQYF,TGTGCCAGTAGTAACGGGCTCGCTTACGAGCAGTACTTC
-,TRBV6-1,-,TRBJ1-5,CASIKPQHF,TGTGCCAGCATTAAGCCCCAGCATTTT
TRBD2,TRBV4-1,-,TRBJ2-5,CASSQEVSASGSGRETQYF,TGCGCCAGCAGCCAAGAGGTTTCTGCTAGCGGGAGTGGTAGGGAGACCCAGTACTTC
-,TRBV11-2,-,TRBJ1-1,CASSLVTGRAFF,TGTGCCAGCAGCTTGGTAACGGGACGAGCTTTCTTT
-,TRBV28,-,TRBJ2-3,CASSFGRIGSTDTQYF,TGTGCCAGCAGTTTCGGACGGATCGGTAGCACAGATACGCAGTATTTT
-,TRBV27,-,TRBJ1-1,CASSFDRVNTEAFF,TGTGCCAGCAGTTTCGATAGGGTTAACACTGAAGCTTTCTTT
-,TRBV28,-,TRBJ2-5,CASSLRAGPTGETQYF,TGTGCCAGCAGTTTACGGGCCGGTCCTACGGGAGAGACCCAGTACTTC
-,TRBV5-1,-,TRBJ2-3,CASSSVTDRTQYF,TGCGCCAGCAGCTCCGTGACAGACCGGACGCAGTATTTT
-,TRBV11-3,-,TRBJ1-3,CASSRSREGTIYF,TGTGCCAGCAGCCGCTCCAGGGAAGGCACCATATATTTT
-,TRBV5-1,-,TRBJ2-1,CASSLGDSSYEQFF,TGCGCCAGCAGCTTGGGGGACTCCTCGTATGAGCAGTTCTTC
TRBD1,TRBV25-1,-,TRBJ2-7,CASSEYGQGVLGEQYF,TGTGCCAGCAGTGAATACGGACAGGGGGTGTTAGGCGAGCAGTACTTC
-,TRBV7-3,few,TRBJ2-1,CASSLSFYNEQFF,TGTGCCAGCAGCTTAAGTTTCTACAATGAGCAGTTCTTC
-,TRBV7-2,once,TRBJ2-2,CASSLVAGSNTGELFF,TGTGCCAGCAGCTTAGTGGCAGGGTCCAACACCGGGGAGCTGTTTTTT